The 3 T cell receptor beta chains given below trace back to one sample, sequenced in a study of T-cell reconstitution after alpha-beta-depleted transplantation in children. This sample's TCRbeta library carried unique molecular identifier barcodes. TCRdb itself ran the PCR reads through MiXCR, one entry per CDR3 protein. The sample has about 580,000 distinct CDR3 sequences; 23% are singletons. The sequencing here drew on PBMCs, mostly from graft donor cells, taken 360 days after TCRalphabeta/CD19-depleted stem cell transplant. These receptors all come from a boy under two years old who had a stem cell transplant for acute myeloid leukemia, so the T cells may come from the graft donor.

This clonotype was observed at least ten times. CDR3 DNA sequence: TGTGCCAGCAGCGGGGGGAGGGGCTCCTACAATGAGCAGTTCTTC. Its translation: CASSGGRGSYNEQFF. This chain uses TRBV9 with TRBJ2-1, with 7 bases lining up with TRBD2. This CDR3 contains 15 residues. J lost 0 bases, V lost 3 bases, and 3 bases had no gene match. Germline V lookup: CDR1 SGDLS, CDR2 YYNGEE. The full variable domain, in which reference TRBV9 and TRBJ2-1 provide the parts outside the CDR3, is DSGVTQTPKHLITATGQRVTLRCSPRSGDLSVYWYQQSLDQGLQFLIQYYNGEERAKGNILERFSAQQFPDLHSELNLSSLELGDSALYFCASSGGRGSYNEQFFGPGTRLTVL.

The sample holds a few counts of this clonotype. The chain uses TRBV5-1 and TRBJ2-3; TRBD2 agrees at 7 bases. The CDR3 is 15 amino acids. The trim removed 1 base at V and 4 bases at J, leaving 6 bases unmatched. Looked up from germline, CDR1 is SGHRS and CDR2 is YFSETQ. The CDR3 here is CASSLYGGGSDTQYF. DNA for the CDR3: TGCGCCAGCAGCTTGTATGGGGGAGGGTCAGATACGCAGTATTTT.

Only a few counts were recorded for this clonotype. V usage is TRBV5-1 and J usage is TRBJ2-5; 7 bases agree with TRBD1. V was pared by 4 bases and J by 3 bases, with 6 bases of the junction left unmatched. The CDR3 length is 14 residues. CDR1 is SGHRS and CDR2 is YFSETQ in the germline V gene. The DNA for the CDR3 is TGCGCCAGCAGCACCTCCGGGACAGAAGAGACCCAGTACTTC. Translation gives CASSTSGTEETQYF. Filled out from reference TRBV5-1 and TRBJ2-5, the complete variable domain reads KAGVTQTPRYLIKTRGQQVTLSCSPISGHRSVSWYQQTPGQGLQFLFEYFSETQRNKGNFPGRFSGRQFSNSRSEMNVSTLELGDSALYLCASSTSGTEETQYFGPGTRLLVL.